This TCR beta chain comes out of a study of shared clonotypes between healthy human individuals. Background on the study: Each donor contributed plates that comprised three CD4 naive, three CD4 memory, two CD8 naive and one CD8 memory.

With regard to this clone: No antigen is known for it.

Clones were sequenced by immunoSEQ multiplex PCR, and TCRdb holds only the in-frame ones, with some missing. In the table there are about 1.1 million clones, around three quarters of which are singletons. Overall study findings and caveats: Between a handful of donors, naive CD4 clonotypes were shared at a level of about 5%. For sorted subsets, rarefaction showed incomplete sequencing despite large depth.

The V gene lost 3 bases and the J gene lost 0 bases, with 12 bases spanning the gap. The germline V gene has CDR1 SGHAT and CDR2 FQNNGV. The CDR3 runs 16 residues. Naive CD4+ cells were CD45RA-selected; the remaining cells were memory. The sequencing sample was made of memory CD4+ T cells from PBMCs. The subset denotes: CD45RA-negative fraction. The TCR comes from a man aged 18 to 30 in good health. Some clones in this sample may be carry-over from other donors' samples. V and J are TRBV11-2 and TRBJ2-1, with D maybe TRBD2 (5 bases). This chain's CDR3 is CASSFGGESSYNEQFF. The CDR3 bases are TGTGCCAGCAGCTTTGGAGGCGAGAGCTCCTACAATGAGCAGTTCTTC.